A selection of T cell receptor beta chains follows, all from one sample in a study of shared clonotypes between healthy human individuals. Clones were read by immunoSEQ multiplex PCR, and TCRdb kept only the in-frame ones, dropping some. The sample has more than 2,000,000 clones, more than 80% seen once. Material: naive CD4+ T cells sorted from blood. These receptors were taken from a man younger than 35 in good health. Each CDR3 is given with its conserved first and last residue. D genes are given only for firm matches. Not every row has a clone size; where given, it reads once, few, many or a size class.

V gene	clone size	J gene	D gene	CDR3 DNA	CDR3 protein
TRBV6-5	.	TRBJ1-1	.	TGTGCCAGCAGCCCCAGCGGGGGGAACACTGAAGCTTTCTTT	CASSPSGGNTEAFF
TRBV2	.	TRBJ1-2	.	TGTGCCAGCAGTGAATCTGGGAACTATGGCTACACCTTC	CASSESGNYGYTF
TRBV19	.	TRBJ2-7	.	TGTGCCAGTAGCCAGCTCGGGGGCATCTACGAGCAGTACTTC	CASSQLGGIYEQYF
TRBV7-2	.	TRBJ1-1	.	TGTGCCAGCAGCTTAGGGTTTTCGGGCTTTGAAGCTTTCTTT	CASSLGFSGFEAFF
TRBV29-1	.	TRBJ2-1	TRBD2	TGCAGCGCCGAGGGGCGGGGGGCCTACAATGAGCAGTTCTTC	CSAEGRGAYNEQFF
TRBV6-5	.	TRBJ1-1	.	TGTGCCAGCACCCAGGTGGGGAACACTGAAGCTTTCTTT	CASTQVGNTEAFF
TRBV7-9	.	TRBJ2-2	TRBD1	TGTGCCAGCAGCTTAGGAGAAAACCGGGACAGGGGCGCCGGGGAGCTGTTTTTT	CASSLGENRDRGAGELFF
TRBV10-1	.	TRBJ2-3	.	TGCGCCAGCAGTTCCAGGGGCCCAGATACGCAGTATTTT	CASSSRGPDTQYF
TRBV29-1	few	TRBJ1-1	TRBD1	TGCAGCGCGAAATGGACAGGGAACACTGAAGCTTTCTTT	CSAKWTGNTEAFF
TRBV19	.	TRBJ1-1	.	TGTGCCAGTAGTTCAATCCCGAAGACTGAAGCTTTCTTT	CASSSIPKTEAFF
TRBV5-5	.	TRBJ2-7	TRBD1	TGTGCCAGCAGCTGGGGACAGGGAAACTACGAGCAGTACTTC	CASSWGQGNYEQYF
TRBV12-5	.	TRBJ2-1	TRBD2	TGTGCTAGTGGTTTGGCCCTAGCGGTTAGCTCCTACAATGAGCAGTTCTTC	CASGLALAVSSYNEQFF
TRBV15	.	TRBJ2-7	TRBD1	TGTGCCACCAGCATTGGGGACAGGGACTTTTACGAGCAGTACTTC	CATSIGDRDFYEQYF
TRBV4-1	.	TRBJ1-4	.	TGCGCCAGCAGCCAAGATGGCAGGGCAACTAATGAAAAACTGTTTTTT	CASSQDGRATNEKLFF
TRBV10-3	.	TRBJ1-3	.	TGTGCCACTGTCAGCTCTGGAAACACCATATATTTT	CATVSSGNTIYF
TRBV5-1	.	TRBJ2-7	TRBD1	TGCGCCAGCAGCTTGGCTTTACAGGGGTCCTACGAGCAGTACTTC	CASSLALQGSYEQYF
TRBV9	.	TRBJ2-7	.	TGTGCCAGCAGCGTAGGCCGGGGATCCTACGAGCAGTACTTC	CASSVGRGSYEQYF
TRBV5-6	.	TRBJ1-3	.	TGTGCCAGCAGCTTGGAACTCGCAGGAGGGACGGACACCATATATTTT	CASSLELAGGTDTIYF
TRBV7-9	.	TRBJ1-2	TRBD1	TGTGCCAGCAGCTTAAACAGGGGCCACTATGGCTACACCTTC	CASSLNRGHYGYTF
TRBV6-5	.	TRBJ1-4	TRBD1	TGTGCCAGCACCGCCCGGACAGGGGGCTATGAAAAACTGTTTTTT	CASTARTGGYEKLFF
TRBV6-5	.	TRBJ2-2	.	TGTGCCAGCAGTTACTCCGGGATGGGAAACACCGGGGAGCTGTTTTTT	CASSYSGMGNTGELFF
TRBV5-1	.	TRBJ2-5	.	TGCGCCAGCAGCCCCGAGGGGACCTTGGGGCGGGCCCAGTACTTC	CASSPEGTLGRAQYF
TRBV10-3	.	TRBJ1-1	.	TGTGCCATCAGCCTTGGACCGAACACTGAAGCTTTCTTT	CAISLGPNTEAFF
TRBV7-8	.	TRBJ2-7	.	TGTGCCAGCAGCTCCGACACGTCCTACGAGCAGTACTTC	CASSSDTSYEQYF
TRBV7-9	.	TRBJ2-2	TRBD2	TGTGCCGTCGTGACTAGCGGGTTGAACACCGGGGAGCTGTTTTTT	CAVVTSGLNTGELFF
TRBV30	.	TRBJ2-1	TRBD2	TGTGCCTACCAAACTAGCGGGATTGACAATGAGCAGTTCTTC	CAYQTSGIDNEQFF
TRBV28	once	TRBJ2-5	.	TGTGCCAGCAGTTCGGACGGTCCGGAGACCCAGTACTTC	CASSSDGPETQYF
TRBV7-3	.	TRBJ2-3	TRBD2	TGTGCCAGCAGCTTAGTTCCAGGACTAGAAAGCACAGATACGCAGTATTTT	CASSLVPGLESTDTQYF
TRBV4-3	.	TRBJ2-7	.	TGCGCCAGCAGCCAACAACTAAACCGGGACTTGACCTACGAGCAGTACTTC	CASSQQLNRDLTYEQYF
TRBV29-1	.	TRBJ1-5	.	TGCAGCGTTGTCACTGTGGGGGGGGGTAGCAATCAGCCCCAGCATTTT	CSVVTVGGGSNQPQHF
TRBV7-6	.	TRBJ2-5	.	TGTGCCAGCAGCTTAGCCCGAGAGACCCAGTACTTC	CASSLARETQYF
TRBV6-5	.	TRBJ1-3	.	TGTGCCAGCAGCGCGAGGACTAGGACTGGAAACACCATATATTTT	CASSARTRTGNTIYF
TRBV10-3	.	TRBJ1-2	.	TGTGCCATCAGTCTACAGGAGCTAAGGGTTGGCTACACCTTC	CAISLQELRVGYTF
TRBV7-9	few	TRBJ2-2	.	TGTGCCAGCAGCTTAAATCGGCGGATGAACACCGGGGAGCTGTTTTTT	CASSLNRRMNTGELFF
TRBV5-1	.	TRBJ2-7	TRBD2	TGCGCCAGCAGCCTGGGACTAGCGGGAGGATACGAGCAGTACTTC	CASSLGLAGGYEQYF
TRBV30	.	TRBJ2-3	.	TGTGCCTGGAGTGTATCCGGGAGCACAGATACGCAGTATTTT	CAWSVSGSTDTQYF
TRBV10-3	.	TRBJ2-1	.	TGTGCCATCAGTCTTAGTAACAATGAGCAGTTCTTC	CAISLSNNEQFF
TRBV6-5	.	TRBJ2-7	TRBD2	TGTGCCAGCAGTCGGACTAGGGTACTCGAGCAGTACTTC	CASSRTRVLEQYF
TRBV11-2	.	TRBJ2-1	.	TGTGCCAGCTCCCGGGACCACTCCTACAATGAGCAGTTCTTC	CASSRDHSYNEQFF
TRBV6-4	.	TRBJ1-5	TRBD1	TGTGCCAGCAGTGAGACAGGGGGCCGCAATCAGCCCCAGCATTTT	CASSETGGRNQPQHF